The next 3 T cell receptor beta chains were all read from a single sample in a study of siplizumab effects on memory and regulatory T cells. Profiling relied on immunoSEQ multiplex PCR, and the TCRdb table lists in-frame clones only, not all of them. The sample lists around 100,000 clones; more than 85% were seen once. The sequencing sample was made of CD4+ T cells sorted from blood. The receptors here all came from a human donor in good health.

The chain has TRBV5-4 and TRBJ2-5, with no clear D. Germline CDR1 is SGHNT and CDR2 is YYREEE (reference sequence). The CDR3 extends over 11 amino acids. Trimming removed 3 bases at V and 3 bases at J, with 3 bases between. The CDR3 region is CASSSKETQYF. In DNA form, the CDR3 reads TGTGCCAGCAGCTCCAAAGAGACCCAGTACTTC.

The V and J genes are TRBV7-2 and TRBJ1-2; D unclear. Per the germline V gene, CDR1 is SGHTA and CDR2 is FQGNSA. This CDR3 is 14 amino acids long. The V end was cut by 0 bases, the J end by 5 bases, with 10 bases between. CDR3 DNA: TGTGCCAGCAGCTTAGCAGGAGTTACTTATGGCTACACCTTC. Amino acid sequence: CASSLAGVTYGYTF.

The chain joins TRBV2 to TRBJ1-1; no firm D call. The CDR3 is 15 residues long. Germline CDR1 is SNHLY and CDR2 is FYNNEI. Trimming removed 7 bases from V and 0 bases from J, with 15 bases in between. The CDR3 loop reads CASTPGSPMNTEAFF. CDR3 bases: TGTGCCAGCACCCCGGGTAGCCCTATGAACACTGAAGCTTTCTTT.